Listed here is a single TCR beta chain. Its antigen remains undetermined. Base qualities are not recorded, but no much larger clone differs from it by a single base. The immunoSEQ assay amplified TCRB CDR3 regions from roughly 2 micrograms of genomic DNA, or from all available DNA when less than that amount was available. Multiplex PCR used 60 forward primers for TCR V beta segments and 13 reverse primers for J beta segments. Synthetic control templates were spiked into each sample at limiting dilution to estimate reads per starting template. The Illumina HiSeq System generated 87 bp sequencing reads. The authors' pipeline ran thus. To remove PCR and sequencing errors, closely related sequences were merged with a nearest neighbor algorithm. TCR overlap was measured as the percentage of unique tumor TCR beta sequences also present in the same patient's peripheral blood. This immuneACCESS table, as held by TCRdb, lists in-frame sequences with V and J called but not all clones. Of the missing ones, under half trace to an unresolved V gene in checked studies; the others have no known cause. V and J calls and clone size are given by that table; D and trimming were obtained from the DNA. This sample lists over 80,000 clones; about 81% were detected once. The ten largest account for 2.1% of the sample.

This specimen belongs to a study of glioma-infiltrating T cells after dendritic cell vaccination (TCRdb year 2016). Notes on the research overall: Of the 15 or so glioblastoma patients in the cohort, all drawn from Phase I and II dendritic cell vaccination trials, 9 were newly diagnosed and 6 had recurrent disease. Patients received autologous tumor lysate-pulsed dendritic cell vaccination between 2003 and 2012. The vaccine was prepared from monocyte-derived dendritic cells that were cultured for approximately seven days with IL-4 and GM-CSF and then pulsed overnight with autologous tumor lysate. Each patient got three intradermal injections of the dendritic cell vaccine, spaced at biweekly intervals, in the arm below the axilla. In glioblastoma patients vaccinated with dendritic cells, deep sequencing of TCR beta CDR3 regions served to measure tumor-infiltrating lymphocyte content and to compare repertoires between tumor and blood. Survival after dendritic cell vaccination was correlated with TCR sequencing metrics such as TIL content and the overlap between tumor and blood repertoires. Paper-wide results and their limitations: Higher estimated pretreatment TIL content predicted longer time to progression and overall survival after dendritic cell vaccination. The response model built on TCR overlap across three groups was characterized as speculative, with prospective validation still needed. TCR clonality showed no direct relationship with survival, which suggests that a diverse polyclonal response may be important. The cohort was small and heterogeneous, with few patients having full blood and tumor sets and even fewer initial-recurrent tumor pairs.

The sample's time point label, in plain terms: after dendritic cell vaccination, including at tumor progression/relapse. Patients were selected for having adequate residual fresh-frozen tumor tissue and more than two years of available survival data. Molecular status otherwise varied across the glioblastoma patients, but none of them carried an isocitrate dehydrogenase mutation. PBMC were collected before vaccination, two weeks after the third vaccination, and at tumor progression when it occurred. Genomic DNA was extracted with the Qiagen DNeasy Blood extraction Kit. The TCR sequence derives from a human donor with glioblastoma. Specimen: blood, collected after dendritic cell vaccination.

The CDR3 reads as follows: CASSIPRLAGGRTGELFF. The nucleotides are TGTGCCAGTAGTATACCCCGACTAGCGGGGGGAAGAACCGGGGAGCTGTTTTTT. The chain is assembled from TRBV19 and TRBJ2-2, and TRBD2 matches 13 of the central bases. The CDR3 runs 18 residues from the cysteine to the phenylalanine. The retained sequence is limited to the CDR3, 54 bases, with the frame set at the first base. The V end gives up 2 bases and the J end 5 bases, leaving 8 bases in the junction not matched to a gene. Looking up the germline V gene (reference sequence) yields CDR1 LNHDA and CDR2 SQIVND.